The 3 T cell receptor beta chains in this list originate from one sample, sequenced in a study of blood T cell repertoires in COVID-19. This table comes from immunoSEQ multiplex PCR, and its TCRdb copy is limited to in-frame clones, with some not included. The sample lists about 440,000 clones, around 90% seen once, with about 2% in the top ten. Input material: PBMCs or T cells enriched from blood (not recorded which). These receptors all come from a woman in her late teens or twenties with acute COVID-19.

This clone was detected only once. Germline is not matched at one junction end, which may reflect a read error. The V and J genes are TRBV10-1 and TRBJ1-1; D is unclear. Germline lookup yields CDR1 WNHNN and CDR2 SYGVQD (reference sequence). The CDR3 consists of 11 residues. The CDR3 bases are TGCGCCAGCCGTGACGGGTACGAAGCTTTCTTT. This sequence encodes CASRDGYEAFF.

This clone appeared a few times. This chain links TRBV3-1 (or the pseudogene TRBV3-2) with TRBJ1-6; TRBD1 might be the D (6 bases). V gave up 6 bases and J gave up 6 bases, with 12 bases separating them. Germline values: CDR1 LGHDT, CDR2 YNNKEL (reference sequence). The CDR3 is 14 residues long. The CDR3 sequence: CASSPGTSNSPLHF. The CDR3 DNA reads TGTGCCAGCAGTCCCGGGACATCTAATTCACCCCTCCACTTT.

This sequence joins TRBV11-3 and TRBJ2-3; 7 bases are shared with TRBD1. Germline assignment: CDR1 SGHNT and CDR2 YENEEA. CDR3 length: 15 amino acids. Losses at the gene ends were 1 base for V and 3 bases for J; bases not matched to a gene: 4. The CDR3 nucleotides are TGTGCCAGCAGCTTAGGGGGACAGCGAACAGATACGCAGTATTTT. Its protein product is CASSLGGQRTDTQYF.